A single sample is the source of the 25 T cell receptor beta chains below, sequenced in a study of T cells in narcolepsy. This table comes from immunoSEQ multiplex PCR, and its TCRdb copy is limited to in-frame clones, with some not included. The data contain around 34,000 clones, approximately 79% of them singletons. Sequencing input: memory (CD45RA-) CD4+ T cells from blood. The receptors come from a human donor in good health.

CDR3 sequence reads: CASSSMGNTEAFF. For the CDR3, the DNA is TGCGCCAGCAGCTCGATGGGGAACACTGAAGCTTTCTTT. V and J are TRBV5-1 and TRBJ1-1; D is undetermined. Germline CDR1 reads SGHRS; CDR2 reads YFSETQ. V was cut by 3 bases and J by 1 base, with 7 bases left in between. This CDR3 spans 13 amino acids. The full variable domain, rest sourced from reference TRBV5-1 and TRBJ1-1, is KAGVTQTPRYLIKTRGQQVTLSCSPISGHRSVSWYQQTPGQGLQFLFEYFSETQRNKGNFPGRFSGRQFSNSRSEMNVSTLELGDSALYLCASSSMGNTEAFFGQGTRLTVV.

The chain recombines TRBV7-6 with TRBJ1-1, with unresolved D. This CDR3 spans 14 amino acids. Trimming stripped 3 bases from V and 6 bases from J, with 14 bases between. CDR1 and CDR2 (germline): SGHVS, FNYEAQ. CDR3 sequence: CASSFPREGSEAFF. Written as DNA, the CDR3 is TGTGCCAGCAGCTTCCCTCGGGAGGGTTCTGAAGCTTTCTTT. The full variable domain, its missing parts supplied by reference TRBV7-6 and TRBJ1-1, is GAGVSQSPRYKVTKRGQDVALRCDPISGHVSLYWYRQALGQGPEFLTYFNYEAQQDKSGLPNDRFSAERPEGSISTLTIQRTEQRDSAMYRCASSFPREGSEAFFGQGTRLTVV.

CDR3 sequence (DNA): TGTGCCAGTAGCGGCTCCGGGACAGACAACTATGGCTACACCTTC. Translated: CASSGSGTDNYGYTF. The V gene is TRBV19, the J gene TRBJ1-2; 7 nucleotides line up with TRBD1. The trim removed 6 bases at V and 2 bases at J, leaving 9 bases unmatched. The CDR3 length is 15 residues. The germline V gene encodes CDR1 LNHDA and CDR2 SQIVND (reference sequence).

V usage is TRBV29-1 and J usage is TRBJ1-1; no clear D gene. This CDR3 comprises 13 residues. Between the trimmed V and J ends, which lost 5 bases and 0 bases, there was a span of 10 bases. Germline assignment: CDR1 SQVTM and CDR2 ANQGSEA. CDR3 sequence: CSVHKNMNTEAFF. The CDR3 region has the DNA TGCAGCGTTCACAAAAACATGAACACTGAAGCTTTCTTT.

As concerns this clone: Sequence at one end of the junction differs from germline and may be a read error. The chain is built from TRBV11-2 and TRBJ1-3, with TRBD1 matching over 9 bases. The germline gives CDR1 SGHAT, CDR2 FQNNGV. This CDR3 is 16 amino acids long. The CDR3 here is CASSSLQGARGNTTYF. The CDR3 bases are TGTGCCAGCAGCTCCCTACAGGGGGCACGTGGAAACACCACATATTTT.

V usage is TRBV7-9 and J usage is TRBJ2-7; TRBD2 matches at 9 bases. The CDR3 covers 14 residues. The V gene's germline CDR1 is SEHNR and CDR2 FQNEAQ (reference sequence). Trimming removed 1 base from V and 4 bases from J; junction bases left unmatched: 2. In nucleotides, the CDR3 is TGTGCCAGCAGCTTAGGGACTAGCGCATACGAGCAGTACTTC. This encodes CASSLGTSAYEQYF.

This clone was counted once. The V and J genes are TRBV5-4 and TRBJ1-2, with D perhaps TRBD1 (6 bases). The CDR3 length is 14 residues. Germline values: CDR1 SGHNT, CDR2 YYREEE (reference sequence). V was trimmed by 2 bases and J by 8 bases, leaving 16 bases between them. In DNA, the CDR3 is TGTGCCAGCAGCTTAGCAACAGGGTATCGGGGCTACACCTTC. Amino acid sequence: CASSLATGYRGYTF.

J is TRBJ2-3 and V is TRBV29-1, with D unclear. Trimming removed 6 bases at V and 2 bases at J, with 15 bases between. The CDR3 is 14 amino acids. Germline V gene lookup returns CDR1 SQVTM and CDR2 ANQGSEA. CDR3 region: CSVPAGATTDTQYF. The CDR3 region has the DNA TGCAGCGTCCCCGCCGGAGCCACCACAGATACGCAGTATTTT.

This chain joins TRBV25-1 and TRBJ2-3; 10 nucleotides line up with TRBD1. The CDR3 length is 17 residues. The germline gives CDR1 MGHDK, CDR2 SYGVNS. After removal of 6 bases from V and 5 bases from J, the junction contained 14 bases not matched to a gene. DNA for the CDR3: TGTGCCAGCAGGAGAACCGGGACAGGGGATGGAGAAGATACGCAGTATTTT. Translated, it gives CASRRTGTGDGEDTQYF. The whole variable domain, filled in from reference TRBV25-1 and TRBJ2-3, reads EADIYQTPRYLVIGTGKKITLECSQTMGHDKMYWYQQDPGMELHLIHYSYGVNSTEKGDLSSESTVSRIRTEHFPLTLESARPSHTSQYLCASRRTGTGDGEDTQYFGPGTRLTVL.

V usage is TRBV9 and J usage is TRBJ1-4; tentative D call: TRBD1 (6 bases). V was trimmed by 0 bases and J by 7 bases, leaving 10 bases between them. The germline V gene has CDR1 SGDLS and CDR2 YYNGEE. This CDR3 region has 14 residues. This CDR3 is CASSVDPRGEKLFF. CDR3 in DNA: TGTGCCAGCAGCGTAGACCCCAGGGGTGAAAAACTGTTTTTT.

The gene calls are TRBV2 and TRBJ2-6; 10 bases line up with TRBD1. Germline values: CDR1 SNHLY, CDR2 FYNNEI. The CDR3 is made up of 17 amino acids. The V segment lost 5 bases and the J segment 0 bases; nucleotides outside the gene matches: 4. The CDR3 bases are TGTGCCAGCAGTAGGGACAGGGGCCCCTCTGGGGCCAACGTCCTGACTTTC. Its translation is CASSRDRGPSGANVLTF.

V is TRBV19 and J is TRBJ2-2, with D possibly TRBD1 on 5 matching bases. Per the germline V gene, CDR1 is LNHDA and CDR2 is SQIVND (reference sequence). V lost 3 bases and J lost 4, with 18 bases in between. The CDR3 totals 17 residues. The CDR3 region has the DNA TGTGCCAGTAGTATGGCCCGCGGCAGGGCCTTCACCGGGGAGCTGTTTTTT. It specifies CASSMARGRAFTGELFF. The full variable domain, rest sourced from reference TRBV19 and TRBJ2-2, is DGGITQSPKYLFRKEGQNVTLSCEQNLNHDAMYWYRQDPGQGLRLIYYSQIVNDFQKGDIAEGYSVSREKKESFPLTVTSAQKNPTAFYLCASSMARGRAFTGELFFGEGSRLTVL.

The genes are TRBV27 and TRBJ2-3; a weak D match, TRBD1 (6 bases). This CDR3 comprises 14 residues. The germline V gene encodes CDR1 MNHEY and CDR2 SMNVEV (reference sequence). The V and J ends lost 6 bases and 3 bases respectively, with 13 bases between them. CDR3 loop: CASRNTGMTDTQYF. For the CDR3, the DNA is TGTGCCAGCAGAAATACAGGGATGACAGATACGCAGTATTTT.

This clone has a handful of counts. This rearrangement joins TRBV2 to TRBJ1-3; D gene uncertain. Per the germline V gene, CDR1 is SNHLY and CDR2 is FYNNEI. The CDR3 loop spans 15 amino acids. Trimming left V 2 bases short and J 1 base short, with 9 bases between. The CDR3 loop reads CASSELAGSGNTIYF. Written as DNA, the CDR3 is TGTGCCAGCAGTGAATTGGCCGGGTCTGGAAACACCATATATTTT.

In the case of this clone: Other DNA sequences in the same sample also yield this CDR3. V is TRBV7-2 and J is TRBJ2-1, with 10 bases aligning to TRBD2. The CDR3 is made up of 18 amino acids. Germline values: CDR1 SGHTA, CDR2 FQGNSA. J lost 4 bases, V lost 5 bases, and 14 bases had no gene match. The CDR3 DNA follows: TGTGCCAGCAGCCCCACAACCCTCACTAGCGGGACATACAATGAGCAGTTCTTC. Translation: CASSPTTLTSGTYNEQFF.

V is TRBV5-4 and J is TRBJ2-6, with 11 bases lining up with TRBD1. The V segment lost 1 base and the J segment 2 bases; nucleotides outside the gene matches: 2. The CDR3 runs to 17 residues. The V gene's germline CDR1 is SGHNT and CDR2 YYREEE (reference sequence). The CDR3 DNA sequence: TGTGCCAGCAGCTTGCTGGGACAGGGGGCTGGGGCCAACGTCCTGACTTTC. Translating gives CASSLLGQGAGANVLTF.

This rearrangement joins TRBV6-1 to TRBJ2-7, with no clear D. Germline assignment: CDR1 MNHNS and CDR2 SASEGT. This CDR3 has 14 residues. V was pared by 2 bases and J by 2 bases, with 10 bases between. This CDR3 is CASSESYGAYEQYF. DNA of the CDR3: TGTGCCAGCAGTGAATCGTACGGTGCCTACGAGCAGTACTTC.

This chain links TRBV29-1 with TRBJ2-1; a weak D match, TRBD1 (6 bases). Germline CDR1 is SQVTM and CDR2 is ANQGSEA. The CDR3 consists of 12 residues. Between the trimmed V and J ends, which lost 7 bases and 12 bases, there was a span of 19 bases. Here the CDR3 reads CSGWYRDRGQFF. The CDR3 coding sequence is TGCAGCGGATGGTACAGGGACCGGGGGCAGTTCTTC.

The chain has TRBV6-5 and TRBJ1-5; D call uncertain. V shed 2 bases and J shed 2 bases, with 10 bases lying between them. The germline gives CDR1 MNHEY, CDR2 SVGAGI. CDR3 length: 15 amino acids. CDR3 bases: TGTGCCAGCAGTTACGGCAGAATCGGCAATCAGCCCCAGCATTTT. It yields the protein CASSYGRIGNQPQHF.

This sequence joins TRBV6-1 and TRBJ2-3, with 10 bases identical to TRBD2. The CDR3 sequence is 15 residues long. The ends lost 6 bases at V and 4 bases at J; junction bases unmatched: 7. The V gene's germline CDR1 is MNHNS and CDR2 SASEGT. In nucleotides, the CDR3 is TGTGCCAGCAGGGCTAGCGGGAGTGTCCCAGATACGCAGTATTTT. It codes for CASRASGSVPDTQYF.

This rearrangement joins TRBV27 to TRBJ2-5; 10 nucleotides align to TRBD2. With V trimmed by 4 bases and J by 5 bases, 7 bases remained unmatched. The V gene's germline CDR1 is MNHEY and CDR2 SMNVEV (reference sequence). CDR3 length equals 15 residues. The CDR3 spells CASSSAGGPSETQYF. The CDR3 coding sequence is TGTGCCAGCAGTTCAGCGGGAGGGCCCTCTGAGACCCAGTACTTC.

J is TRBJ2-3 and V is TRBV7-9; D gene unclear. This CDR3 has 15 amino acids. Trimming pared 2 bases from V and 4 bases from J, leaving 13 bases between. The germline V gene encodes CDR1 SEHNR and CDR2 FQNEAQ (reference sequence). As DNA, the CDR3 is TGTGCCAGCAGCTTAAGTACCGCTCAGTCAGATACGCAGTATTTT. Encoded protein: CASSLSTAQSDTQYF.

V usage is TRBV19 and J usage is TRBJ2-7, with 9 positions matching TRBD1. CDR1 is LNHDA, CDR2 SQIVND, per germline (reference sequence). CDR3 length equals 15 residues. The ends lost 6 bases at V and 2 bases at J; junction bases unmatched: 8. CDR3 sequence: CASSHPGQGAYEQYF. The CDR3 coding sequence is TGTGCCAGTAGCCACCCGGGACAGGGCGCCTACGAGCAGTACTTC. Based on the CDR3 plus reference TRBV19 and TRBJ2-7, the full variable domain is DGGITQSPKYLFRKEGQNVTLSCEQNLNHDAMYWYRQDPGQGLRLIYYSQIVNDFQKGDIAEGYSVSREKKESFPLTVTSAQKNPTAFYLCASSHPGQGAYEQYFGPGTRLTVT.

This clone has a handful of counts. The chain uses TRBV4-1 and TRBJ2-7; TRBD2 is a possible D gene (6 bases). The germline gives CDR1 MGHRA, CDR2 YSYEKL. With 4 bases removed from V and 5 bases from J, the gap between germline ends came to 12 bases. CDR3 size: 13 residues. This CDR3 reads CASSLRDSDEQYF. The CDR3 DNA reads TGCGCCAGCAGCCTCCGGGACTCAGACGAGCAGTACTTC.

J is TRBJ2-7 and V is TRBV7-2; 7 positions agree with TRBD1. The CDR3 loop spans 13 amino acids. Germline trimming cut 8 bases from V and 3 bases from J; bases unmatched to any gene: 7. The germline V gene encodes CDR1 SGHTA and CDR2 FQGNSA. The CDR3 region is CASGQAGGYEQYF. As DNA, the CDR3 is TGTGCCAGCGGGCAGGCAGGGGGCTACGAGCAGTACTTC. Full variable domain (outside the CDR3, taken from reference TRBV7-2 and TRBJ2-7): GAGVSQSPSNKVTEKGKDVELRCDPISGHTALYWYRQSLGQGLEFLIYFQGNSAPDKSGLPSDRFSAERTGGSVSTLTIQRTQQEDSAVYLCASGQAGGYEQYFGPGTRLTVT.